The clone carrying this T cell receptor beta chain was found a few times. The data were obtained in a study of blood T cell repertoires in COVID-19. CDR1 SGHTA and CDR2 FQGNSA come from the germline V gene. The CDR3 totals 14 residues. The V and J ends lost 3 bases and 2 bases respectively, with 11 bases between them. Sequencing used immunoSEQ multiplex PCR; TCRdb keeps in-frame clones, though not all of them. The data hold about 140,000 clones, with around 84% observed a single time. The clonotype originates from a human donor with acute or convalescent COVID-19. The donor label of this sample is uncertain. V and J are TRBV7-2 and TRBJ2-7, with D possibly matching TRBD1 (6 bases). The sample taken for sequencing was peripheral blood. The CDR3 region is CASSFDRLTYEQYF. CDR3 DNA sequence: TGTGCCAGCAGCTTCGACAGGCTTACCTACGAGCAGTACTTC.